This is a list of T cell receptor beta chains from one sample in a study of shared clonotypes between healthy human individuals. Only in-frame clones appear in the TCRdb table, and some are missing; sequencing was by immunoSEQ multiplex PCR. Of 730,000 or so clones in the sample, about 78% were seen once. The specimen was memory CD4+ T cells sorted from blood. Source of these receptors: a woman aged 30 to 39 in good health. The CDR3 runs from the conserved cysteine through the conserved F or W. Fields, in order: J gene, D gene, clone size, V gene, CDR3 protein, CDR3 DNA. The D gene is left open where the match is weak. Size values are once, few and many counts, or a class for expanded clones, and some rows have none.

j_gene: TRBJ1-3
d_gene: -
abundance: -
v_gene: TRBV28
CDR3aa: CASSFSSGSSGNTIYF
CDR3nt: TGTGCCAGCAGTTTTTCTTCAGGAAGCTCTGGAAACACCATATATTTT

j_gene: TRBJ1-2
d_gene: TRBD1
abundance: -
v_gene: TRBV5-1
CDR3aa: CASSFDRDGGYTF
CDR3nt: TGCGCCAGCAGCTTCGACAGGGATGGTGGCTACACCTTC

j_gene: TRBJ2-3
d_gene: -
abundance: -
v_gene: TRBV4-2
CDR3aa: CASSQEAGADTQYF
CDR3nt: TGTGCCAGCAGCCAAGAGGCGGGGGCCGATACGCAGTATTTT

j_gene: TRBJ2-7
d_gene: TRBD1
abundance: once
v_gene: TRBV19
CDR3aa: CASSTGQTYEQYF
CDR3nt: TGTGCCAGTAGTACGGGACAGACCTACGAGCAGTACTTC

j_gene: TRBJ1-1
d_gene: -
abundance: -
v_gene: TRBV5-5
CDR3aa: CASSLVKEGLAFF
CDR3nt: TGTGCCAGCAGCTTGGTGAAGGAGGGTCTGGCTTTCTTT

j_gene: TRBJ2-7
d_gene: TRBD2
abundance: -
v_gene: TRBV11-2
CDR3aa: CASSRDAGVYEQYF
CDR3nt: TGTGCCAGCAGCCGGGACGCGGGGGTCTACGAGCAGTACTTC

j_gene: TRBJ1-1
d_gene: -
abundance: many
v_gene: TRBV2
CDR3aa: CASTTRRGATEAFF
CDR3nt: TGTGCCAGCACGACAAGGCGAGGGGCCACTGAAGCTTTCTTT

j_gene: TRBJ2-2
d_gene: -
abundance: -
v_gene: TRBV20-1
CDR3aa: CSAMGGELFF
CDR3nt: TGCAGTGCTATGGGCGGGGAGCTGTTTTTT

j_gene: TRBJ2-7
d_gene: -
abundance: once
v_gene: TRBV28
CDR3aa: CASSTGLEQYF
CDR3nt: TGTGCCAGCAGCACAGGGCTCGAGCAGTACTTC

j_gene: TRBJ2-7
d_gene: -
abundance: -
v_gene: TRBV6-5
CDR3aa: CASSYSGTGSYEQYF
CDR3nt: TGTGCCAGCAGTTACTCGGGTACTGGGTCCTACGAGCAGTACTTC

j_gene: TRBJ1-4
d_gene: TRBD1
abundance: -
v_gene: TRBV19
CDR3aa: CASRTGTGSEKLFF
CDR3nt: TGTGCCAGTCGGACCGGGACAGGGAGTGAAAAACTGTTTTTT

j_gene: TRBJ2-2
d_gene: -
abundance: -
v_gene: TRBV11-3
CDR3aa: CASSQDVAGELFF
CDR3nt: TGTGCCAGCAGCCAGGACGTGGCCGGGGAGCTGTTTTTT

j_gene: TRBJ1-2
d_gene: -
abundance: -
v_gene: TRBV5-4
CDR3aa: CASSLRGGSLVHGYTF
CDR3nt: TGTGCCAGCAGCTTGCGTGGAGGGTCTCTTGTTCATGGCTACACCTTC

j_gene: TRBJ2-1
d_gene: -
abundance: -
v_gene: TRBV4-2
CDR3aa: CASSQDDGWEREQFF
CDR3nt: TGTGCCAGCAGCCAAGATGACGGTTGGGAGCGCGAGCAGTTCTTC

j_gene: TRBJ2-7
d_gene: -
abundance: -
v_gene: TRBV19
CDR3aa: CASSWQGSSYEQYF
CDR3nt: TGTGCCAGTAGTTGGCAGGGAAGCTCCTACGAGCAGTACTTC

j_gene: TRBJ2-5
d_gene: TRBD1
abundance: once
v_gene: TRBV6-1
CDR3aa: CASSEIWTGGETQYF
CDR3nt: TGTGCCAGCAGTGAAATTTGGACAGGGGGAGAGACCCAGTACTTC

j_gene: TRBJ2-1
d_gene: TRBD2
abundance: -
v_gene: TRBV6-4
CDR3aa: CASSDSAGASYNEQFF
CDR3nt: TGTGCCAGCAGTGATTCAGCGGGAGCAAGCTACAATGAGCAGTTCTTC

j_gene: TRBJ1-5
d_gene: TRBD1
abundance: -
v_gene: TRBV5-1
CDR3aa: CASSWGTGANQPQHF
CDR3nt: TGCGCCAGCAGCTGGGGGACAGGCGCCAATCAGCCCCAGCATTTT

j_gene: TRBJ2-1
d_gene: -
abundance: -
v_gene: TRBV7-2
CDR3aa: CASSPALYNEQFF
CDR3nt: TGTGCCAGCAGCCCGGCACTCTACAATGAGCAGTTCTTC

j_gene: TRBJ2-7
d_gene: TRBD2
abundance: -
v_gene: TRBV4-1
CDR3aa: CASSHLTSGRARYEQYF
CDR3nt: TGCGCCAGCAGCCACCTTACTAGCGGGAGGGCCCGGTACGAGCAGTACTTC

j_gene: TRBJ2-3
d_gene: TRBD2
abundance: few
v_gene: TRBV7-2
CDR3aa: CASSYQGTSGRRDTQYF
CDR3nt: TGTGCCAGCAGCTATCAGGGGACTAGCGGGAGGAGGGATACGCAGTATTTT

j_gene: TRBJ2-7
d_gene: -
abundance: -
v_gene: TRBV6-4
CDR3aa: CASNLDRFYEQYF
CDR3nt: TGTGCCAGCAACTTAGACAGATTCTACGAGCAGTACTTC

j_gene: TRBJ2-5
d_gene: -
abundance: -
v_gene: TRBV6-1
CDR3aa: CASGTQETQYF
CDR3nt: TGTGCCAGCGGCACCCAAGAGACCCAGTACTTC

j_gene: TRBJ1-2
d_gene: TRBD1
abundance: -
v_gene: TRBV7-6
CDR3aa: CASSLQGGGYTF
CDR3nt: TGTGCCAGCAGCTTACAAGGGGGCGGCTACACCTTC

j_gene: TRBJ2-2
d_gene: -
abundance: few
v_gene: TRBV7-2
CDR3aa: CASSLGALGTGELFF
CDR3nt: TGTGCCAGCAGCTTAGGGGCCCTAGGGACCGGGGAGCTGTTTTTT

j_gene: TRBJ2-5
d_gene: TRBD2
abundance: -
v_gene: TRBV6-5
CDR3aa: CASSYTSGRAFETQYF
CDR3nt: TGTGCCAGCAGTTACACTAGCGGGAGGGCCTTTGAGACCCAGTACTTC

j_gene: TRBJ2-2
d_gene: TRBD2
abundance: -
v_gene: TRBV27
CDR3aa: CASSLSGIPTGELFF
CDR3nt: TGTGCCAGCAGCCTTAGCGGGATCCCCACCGGGGAGCTGTTTTTT

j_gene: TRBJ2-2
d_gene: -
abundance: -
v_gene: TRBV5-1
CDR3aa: CASRPPGQIDTGELFF
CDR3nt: TGCGCCAGCAGACCCCCGGGACAAATTGACACCGGGGAGCTGTTTTTT

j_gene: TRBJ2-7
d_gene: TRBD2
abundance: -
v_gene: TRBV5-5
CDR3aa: CASSLRRPASGDSYEQYF
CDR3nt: TGTGCCAGCAGCTTGCGCCGCCCCGCTAGCGGGGATTCCTACGAGCAGTACTTC

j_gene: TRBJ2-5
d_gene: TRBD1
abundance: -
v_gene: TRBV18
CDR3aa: CASSPGQGETQYF
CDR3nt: TGTGCCAGCTCACCTGGACAGGGAGAGACCCAGTACTTC

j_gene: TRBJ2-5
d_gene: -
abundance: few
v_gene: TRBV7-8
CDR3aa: CASSFQVETQYF
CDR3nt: TGTGCCAGCAGCTTCCAGGTGGAGACCCAGTACTTC

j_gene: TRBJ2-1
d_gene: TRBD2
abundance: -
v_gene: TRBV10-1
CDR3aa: CASSEGLAGNEQFF
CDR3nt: TGCGCCAGCAGTGAGGGACTAGCGGGAAATGAGCAGTTCTTC

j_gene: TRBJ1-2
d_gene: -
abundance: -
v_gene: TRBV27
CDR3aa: CASSHDLRGYTF
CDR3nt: TGTGCCAGCAGCCACGACCTGAGGGGCTACACCTTC

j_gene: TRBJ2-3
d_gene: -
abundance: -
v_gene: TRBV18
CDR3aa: CASSPWDTSTDTQYF
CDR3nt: TGTGCCAGCTCACCATGGGATACTAGCACAGATACGCAGTATTTT

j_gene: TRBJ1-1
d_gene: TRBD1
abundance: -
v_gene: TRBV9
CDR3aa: CASSPGTGGVKETEAFF
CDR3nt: TGTGCCAGCAGCCCTGGGACAGGGGGCGTTAAAGAAACTGAAGCTTTCTTT

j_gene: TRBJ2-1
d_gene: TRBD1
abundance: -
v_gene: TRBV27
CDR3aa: CASSSRDRALSYNEQFF
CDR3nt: TGTGCCAGCAGTTCCCGGGACAGGGCTCTCTCCTACAATGAGCAGTTCTTC

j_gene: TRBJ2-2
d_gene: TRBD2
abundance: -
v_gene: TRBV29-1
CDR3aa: CSVRVSGTTGELFF
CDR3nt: TGCAGCGTCAGGGTTAGCGGGACTACCGGGGAGCTGTTTTTT

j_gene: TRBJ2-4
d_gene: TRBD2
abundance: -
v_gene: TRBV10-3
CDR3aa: CAISESMRATGRENIQYF
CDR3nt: TGTGCCATCAGTGAGTCGATGAGGGCAACCGGGAGGGAAAACATTCAGTACTTC

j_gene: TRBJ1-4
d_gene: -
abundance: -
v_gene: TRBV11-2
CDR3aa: CASSTGRADEKLFF
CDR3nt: TGTGCCAGCAGCACCGGGAGAGCGGATGAAAAACTGTTTTTT

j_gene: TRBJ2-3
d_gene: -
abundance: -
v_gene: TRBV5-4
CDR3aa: CASSWLQIGATTDTQYF
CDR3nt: TGTGCCAGCAGCTGGTTACAAATCGGGGCAACGACAGATACGCAGTATTTT

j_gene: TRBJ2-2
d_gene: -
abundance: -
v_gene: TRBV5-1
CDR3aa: CASSLGRVSTGELFF
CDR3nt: TGCGCCAGCAGCTTGGGGAGAGTAAGCACCGGGGAGCTGTTTTTT

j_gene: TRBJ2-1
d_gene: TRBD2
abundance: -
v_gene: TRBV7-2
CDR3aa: CASSLGLDSNEQFF
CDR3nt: TGTGCCAGCAGCCTCGGACTAGATAGCAATGAGCAGTTCTTC

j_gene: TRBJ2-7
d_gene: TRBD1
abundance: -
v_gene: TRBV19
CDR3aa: CASSQNRGPYEQYF
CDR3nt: TGTGCCAGTAGTCAAAACAGGGGGCCTTACGAGCAGTACTTC

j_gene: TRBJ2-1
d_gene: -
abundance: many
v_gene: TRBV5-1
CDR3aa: CASSLSSGDYNEQFF
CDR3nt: TGCGCCAGCAGCTTGTCCAGCGGTGACTACAATGAGCAGTTCTTC

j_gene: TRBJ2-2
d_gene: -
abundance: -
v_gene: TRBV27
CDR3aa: CASSSPVSFVRPGELFF
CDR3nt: TGTGCCAGCAGTTCCCCGGTTAGCTTTGTCCGTCCCGGGGAGCTGTTTTTT